Each of the 8 T cell receptor beta chains below was sequenced from the same sample in a study of blood T cells in healthy people across ages (dated by TCRdb to the mid-2010s). Library construction relied on 5' RACE. A second PCR of about 6 to 12 cycles was run with a J-beta primer mix and a sample-barcoded 5' primer. Using fastp at Q25 and MiXCR, TCRdb reprocessed the public reads and kept productive beta chains. CDR3 protein sequences are deduplicated, and each keeps its most common genes and DNA. The sample records 1.5 million to 2 million distinct CDR3 sequences, about two fifths of which are singletons. The ten biggest clones cover 20% to 25% of the sample. Sequences were obtained from blood. These receptors originate from a human donor in good health.

The chain combines TRBV28 with TRBJ2-1, with unresolved D. The CDR3 loop spans 15 amino acids. V shed 6 bases and J shed 0 bases, with 12 bases lying between them. Germline V gene data show CDR1 as MDHEN and CDR2 as SYDVKM. CDR3 in DNA: TGTGCCAGCAGCCCCTTTGTGGGCTCCTACAATGAGCAGTTCTTC. It codes for CASSPFVGSYNEQFF.

About this clonotype itself: The junction departs from germline at one end; a sequencing error may be responsible. The chain employs TRBV5-1 and TRBJ2-3; no reliable D call. Germline values: CDR1 SGHRS, CDR2 YFSETQ. The CDR3 totals 12 residues. CDR3 in amino acids: CASSKGTDAQYF. The CDR3 DNA reads as TGCGCCAGCAGCAAGGGCACAGATGCGCAGTATTTT.

This rearrangement joins TRBV7-9 to TRBJ2-7; D is perhaps TRBD1 (6 bases). Germline loops: CDR1 SEHNR, CDR2 FQNEAQ (reference sequence). Trimming removed 5 bases from V and 3 bases from J, with 11 bases in between. The CDR3 is 13 amino acids. This CDR3 reads CASSRAGVYEQYF. CDR3 nucleotides: TGTGCCAGCAGCCGTGCAGGGGTCTACGAGCAGTACTTC.

The chain recombines TRBV29-1 with TRBJ1-1, with no clear D. From germline, CDR1 is SQVTM and CDR2 ANQGSEA. There are 11 residues in the CDR3. V was trimmed by 5 bases and J by 1 base, leaving 5 bases between them. The CDR3 protein is CSVLQNTEAFF. The CDR3 DNA is TGCAGCGTTCTTCAGAACACTGAAGCTTTCTTT. Filled out from reference TRBV29-1 and TRBJ1-1, the complete variable domain reads SAVISQKPSRDICQRGTSLTIQCQVDSQVTMMFWYRQQPGQSLTLIATANQGSEATYESGFVIDKFPISRPNLTFSTLTVSNMSPEDSSIYLCSVLQNTEAFFGQGTRLTVV.

In this sample, this clonotype turned up a few times. This chain uses TRBV4-1 with TRBJ2-1; TRBD1 matches at 7 bases. The V segment lost 0 bases and the J segment 5 bases; nucleotides outside the gene matches: 22. The CDR3 is 21 amino acids. Germline V gene lookup returns CDR1 MGHRA and CDR2 YSYEKL. The CDR3 DNA reads as TGCGCCAGCAGCCAAGATTGGAACAGGGGACGAGTAGCCCATATAAACAATGAGCAGTTCTTC. This encodes CASSQDWNRGRVAHINNEQFF.

The V gene is TRBV15, the J gene TRBJ2-1, with TRBD2 matching 12 bases. The CDR3 spans 15 residues. V gave up 4 bases and J gave up 9 bases; unmatched junction bases: 7. Germline V gene sequence: CDR1 LNHNV, CDR2 YYDKDF (reference sequence). The CDR3 loop reads CATSILAGGHSEQFF. The DNA for the CDR3 is TGTGCCACCAGCATTCTAGCGGGGGGGCATAGTGAGCAGTTCTTC.

This chain's CDR3 is CATSHGAHRGGYTF. CDR3 in DNA: TGTGCCACCAGTCATGGGGCCCATCGTGGTGGCTACACCTTC. The genes are TRBV24-1 and TRBJ1-2; D is perhaps TRBD1 (5 bases). Between the trimmed V and J ends, which lost 6 bases and 7 bases, there was a span of 17 bases. The CDR3 extends over 14 amino acids. Per the germline V gene, CDR1 is KGHDR and CDR2 is SFDVKD.

The J gene is TRBJ2-7, the V gene TRBV12-3 or TRBV12-4; maybe TRBD2 (7 bases). TRBJ2-5 explains the end of the DNA better; the J call may be wrong. The CDR3 consists of 15 residues. CDR3 DNA sequence: TGTGCCAGCAGTTGGGAAAGGGGGGGGCCGCAGACCCAGTACTTC. This sequence encodes CASSWERGGPQTQYF.